These 14 T cell receptor beta chains share one sample of origin, sequenced in a study of blood T cell repertoires in COVID-19 (dated by TCRdb to about 2020). The library was prepared using the immunoSEQ multiplex PCR assay. Imported from immuneACCESS, the table was reduced by TCRdb to in-frame sequences with V and J called. These copies leave out some clones; in studies compared against another copy, an unresolved V gene accounts for under half, and the cause of the remainder is not known. This sample is represented by 60,000 to 85,000 clones; about 91% of them were singletons. Together, the top ten hold approximately 7% of the sample. Source material: peripheral blood. The source of these receptors is a man aged 40-55 years with COVID-19, enrolled during active disease.

This rearrangement joins TRBV28 to TRBJ1-2; TRBD1 might be the D (5 bases). The CDR3 spans 13 residues. The germline V and J ends were trimmed by 2 bases and 7 bases, with 11 bases remaining between them. Germline lookup yields CDR1 MDHEN and CDR2 SYDVKM. The CDR3 bases are TGTGCCAGCAGTTTAGGGGCAAGGGGTGGCTACACCTTC. This gives the protein CASSLGARGGYTF.

The CDR3 protein is CATSDTTVSEAFF. The DNA of the CDR3 is TGTGCCACCAGTGATACAACAGTCTCTGAAGCTTTCTTT. The V and J genes are TRBV24-1 and TRBJ1-1; the D is unclear. V was clipped by 3 bases and J by 6 bases, with 10 bases between them. Germline assignment: CDR1 KGHDR and CDR2 SFDVKD. The CDR3 runs to 13 residues.

The rearrangement links TRBV27 to TRBJ1-1, with D unclear. V was trimmed by 3 bases and J by 8 bases, leaving 13 bases between them. The CDR3 is 13 residues long. CDR1 and CDR2 (germline): MNHEY, SMNVEV (reference sequence). This CDR3 is CASSFEGGGEAFF. The CDR3 DNA sequence: TGTGCCAGCAGTTTTGAGGGAGGCGGCGAAGCTTTCTTT.

The table lists this clone with a count of one. This sequence joins TRBV7-2 and TRBJ2-5; 12 nucleotides line up with TRBD2. V lost 6 bases, J lost 5 bases, and 13 bases stayed unmatched. Germline CDR1 SGHTA, CDR2 FQGNSA. This CDR3 region has 17 residues. CDR3 in amino acids: CASRSGGLAGRLETQYF. For the CDR3, the DNA is TGTGCCAGCAGGTCGGGAGGACTAGCGGGGCGGTTGGAGACCCAGTACTTC.

The chain recombines TRBV5-1 with TRBJ2-3; weak D call: TRBD2 (6 bases). Trimming left V 5 bases short and J 2 bases short, with 15 bases between. The CDR3 runs 15 residues. Germline V CDR1 and CDR2: SGHRS, YFSETQ. The CDR3 DNA reads as TGCGCCAGCAGATTCGGGACTTCTGTCACAGATACGCAGTATTTT. It specifies CASRFGTSVTDTQYF.

The chain combines TRBV7-9 with TRBJ1-4, with 8 positions matching TRBD1. The CDR3 has 15 amino acids. CDR1 SEHNR and CDR2 FQNEAQ come from the germline V gene (reference sequence). Losses at the gene ends were 4 bases for V and 4 bases for J; bases not matched to a gene: 5. CDR3 residues: CASSSQDRVNEKLFF. CDR3 nucleotides: TGTGCCAGCAGCTCTCAGGACAGGGTTAATGAAAAACTGTTTTTT.

The V call is TRBV24-1, the J call TRBJ2-3; 8 nucleotides agree with TRBD2. V was clipped by 4 bases and J by 3 bases; unmatched bases: 5. Germline V gene sequence: CDR1 KGHDR, CDR2 SFDVKD. The CDR3 length is 15 residues. The CDR3, as DNA: TGTGCCACCAGTGAGGCGGGGGGTGGGACAGATACGCAGTATTTT. Its protein product is CATSEAGGGTDTQYF.

This clone was counted a single time. The CDR3 nucleotides read TGTGCCAGCAGCTCAACGCCGACAGGGCACGGTCAGCCCCAGCATTTT. Its translation is CASSSTPTGHGQPQHF. This chain links TRBV5-8 with TRBJ1-5; the match to TRBD1 covers 7 bases. The trim removed 3 bases at V and 6 bases at J, leaving 12 bases unmatched. This CDR3 contains 16 residues. The V gene's germline CDR1 is SGHTS and CDR2 YDEGEE. Using reference TRBV5-8 and TRBJ1-5 for the parts outside the CDR3, the full variable domain is EAGVTQSPTHLIKTRGQQATLRCSPISGHTSVYWYQQALGLGLQFLLWYDEGEERNRGNFPPRFSGRQFPNYSSELNVNALELEDSALYLCASSSTPTGHGQPQHFGDGTRLSIL.

Points on this clone: Because it lacks the conserved phenylalanine or tryptophan at the end, this CDR3 is likely a read error. The DNA is omitted, as the CDR3 cannot be located on it reliably, and the CDR3 follows TCRdb's listing. This rearrangement joins TRBV7-6 to TRBJ1-1. CDR1 is SGHVS and CDR2 is FNYEAQ in the germline V gene. The CDR3 has 14 residues if both end residues are counted. The CDR3 spells CASSPKRQEIHTGV.

The gene calls are TRBV5-4 and TRBJ2-5; no definite D call. Germline V gives CDR1 SGHNT, CDR2 YYREEE (reference sequence). V was pared by 1 base and J by 5 bases, with 3 bases between. The CDR3 length is 11 residues. Here the CDR3 reads CASSLRETQYF. CDR3 bases: TGTGCCAGCAGCTTGCGGGAGACCCAGTACTTC.

The CDR3 loop reads CAWSRDRGNEQFF. CDR3 bases: TGTGCCTGGAGTAGGGACAGGGGGAATGAGCAGTTCTTC. The J gene is TRBJ2-1, the V gene TRBV30; TRBD1 matches 11 bases. The V and J ends lost 2 bases and 7 bases, in that order; junction bases with no gene match: 1. The germline gives CDR1 GTSNPN, CDR2 SVGIG (reference sequence). There are 13 residues in the CDR3. The full variable domain, completed using reference TRBV30 and TRBJ2-1, is SQTIHQWPATLVQPVGSPLSLECTVEGTSNPNLYWYRQAAGRGLQLLFYSVGIGQISSEVPQNLSASRPQDRQFILSSKKLLLSDSGFYLCAWSRDRGNEQFFGPGTRLTVL.

The chain combines TRBV5-6 with TRBJ2-1, with 8 bases lining up with TRBD2. This CDR3 is built from 13 residues. V was clipped by 4 bases and J by 8 bases; unmatched bases: 5. The germline CDR1 and CDR2 sequences are SGHDT and YYEEEE. The DNA for the CDR3 is TGTGCCAGCAGCAAGACTAGCGTCGATGAGCAGTTCTTC. It yields the protein CASSKTSVDEQFF.

The chain couples TRBV5-4 to TRBJ2-1, with 8 positions matching TRBD1. V shed 5 bases and J 0 bases; nucleotides not matched to a gene: 7. Germline lookup yields CDR1 SGHNT and CDR2 YYREEE (reference sequence). The CDR3 length is 16 residues. CDR3 sequence: CASRLQGAGSYNEQFF. DNA of the CDR3: TGTGCCAGCAGACTCCAGGGGGCTGGCTCCTACAATGAGCAGTTCTTC.

The chain carries TRBV6-5 and TRBJ1-5, with D possibly matching TRBD1 (5 bases). Trimming shortened V by 2 bases and J by 3 bases, and 11 bases separated the two germline ends. CDR1 and CDR2 from the germline V gene are MNHEY and SVGAGI. The CDR3 extends over 15 amino acids. CDR3 nucleotides: TGTGCCAGCAGTTACGGTAGGGGTAACAATCAGCCCCAGCATTTT. Its translation is CASSYGRGNNQPQHF.